The present TCR beta chain was sequenced within a study of neurological immune-mediated disorders. The table lists this clonotype with many counts. This CDR3 has 14 residues. The V gene lost 3 bases and the J gene lost 8 bases, with 14 bases spanning the gap. Healthy controls consisted of blood bank volunteers in Maryland, USA. MiXCR was run by TCRdb on the 5' RACE reads, yielding one entry per CDR3 protein. Of 33,000 or so distinct CDR3 sequences listed, around 7.8% were seen once; the top ten hold 4.4%. Sequencing used PBMCs. The TCR comes from a woman aged 40 to 55 in good health. V is TRBV12-3 or TRBV12-4 and J is TRBJ2-4, with D possibly matching TRBD1 (7 bases). CDR3: CASSLPRGVDIQYF. Here the CDR3 DNA reads TGTGCCAGCAGTTTGCCCAGGGGGGTGGACATTCAGTACTTC.